The 19 T cell receptor beta chains presented below share a single source sample, sequenced in a study of OX40 agonist ivuxolimab in advanced cancers. The assay was immunoSEQ multiplex PCR, and TCRdb's table has in-frame clones only and misses some. The profile shows tens of thousands of clones, about 85% of them singletons. This specimen was CD4+ or CD8+ T cells sorted from blood, taken in a trial of the OX40 agonist ivuxolimab. These receptors originate from an adult with an advanced solid tumor such as melanoma, head and neck, liver or kidney cancer.

This clone turned up a few times. V gene TRBV7-3 combines with J gene TRBJ2-1; 7 nucleotides line up with TRBD2. The V gene's germline CDR1 is SGHTA and CDR2 FQGTGA. The CDR3 is 13 amino acids. Germline trimming cut 5 bases from V and 10 bases from J; bases unmatched to any gene: 8. Here the CDR3 DNA reads TGTGCCAGCAGCCCCTCCGGGGGAGGGGAGCAGTTCTTC. Translating gives CASSPSGGGEQFF.

The gene calls are TRBV5-4 and TRBJ2-5; D perhaps matches TRBD2 (7 bases). The V end lost 4 bases, the J end lost 2 bases, and 18 bases lay between the germline ends. Germline CDR1 is SGHNT and CDR2 is YYREEE (reference sequence). CDR3 length equals 16 residues. As DNA, the CDR3 is TGTGCCAGCAGCCCTTCAGTGCGGGGGCGGCAAGAGACCCAGTACTTC. Protein product: CASSPSVRGRQETQYF.

This clone occurred a few times. The rearrangement uses TRBV30 and TRBJ1-1; D unresolved. Per germline, CDR1 GTSNPN and CDR2 SVGIG (reference sequence). This CDR3 region has 13 residues. V shed 6 bases and J shed 6 bases, with 17 bases lying between them. CDR3 in amino acids: CACLYSRRAEAFF. The CDR3 DNA reads as TGTGCCTGCCTCTATTCCCGACGGGCTGAAGCTTTCTTT.

The chain is built from TRBV6-5 and TRBJ2-2; D gene uncertain. Germline CDR1 is MNHEY and CDR2 is SVGAGI. The length of the CDR3 is 13 residues. Trimming left V 6 bases short and J 2 bases short, with 7 bases between. CDR3 sequence reads: CASSSANTGELFF. In DNA form, the CDR3 reads TGTGCCAGCAGCAGCGCCAACACCGGGGAGCTGTTTTTT.

This clone was detected a few times. The gene calls are TRBV29-1 and TRBJ2-1; the D gene is possibly TRBD2 (5 bases). V gave up 3 bases and J gave up 1 base, with 10 bases separating them. CDR3 size: 14 residues. Germline V gene sequence: CDR1 SQVTM, CDR2 ANQGSEA. CDR3 sequence (DNA): TGCAGCGTTGAGCCAGCGGCGTCCTACAATGAGCAGTTCTTC. Its translation: CSVEPAASYNEQFF.

This chain uses TRBV29-1 with TRBJ1-1; 8 positions match TRBD1. J gave up 3 bases and V 6 bases, and 6 bases lay outside the gene matches. The CDR3 is 13 residues long. Germline CDR1 is SQVTM and CDR2 is ANQGSEA. The DNA of the CDR3 is TGCAGCGTGCGACAGGGGAGGGACACTGAAGCTTTCTTT. Residues: CSVRQGRDTEAFF.

V and J are TRBV18 and TRBJ2-2; TRBD1 matches at 8 bases. The length of the CDR3 is 17 residues. The trim removed 1 base at V and 3 bases at J, leaving 7 bases unmatched. Germline V gene sequence: CDR1 KGHSH, CDR2 LQKENI. The CDR3 DNA reads TGTGCCAGCTCACCACGTGGGCAGGGGGCCTACACCGGGGAGCTGTTTTTT. Encoded protein: CASSPRGQGAYTGELFF.

The chain joins TRBV10-3 to TRBJ2-2; TRBD2 aligns across 13 bases. The V gene's germline CDR1 is ENHRY and CDR2 SYGVKD. The CDR3 has 16 amino acids. Germline trimming cut 7 bases from V and 3 bases from J; bases unmatched to any gene: 5. The CDR3 DNA follows: TGTGCCATCAAGCGGACTAGCGGGAGCGACACCGGGGAGCTGTTTTTT. Protein: CAIKRTSGSDTGELFF.

The chain links TRBV30 to TRBJ2-3; possibly TRBD2 for D (6 bases). The germline V gene encodes CDR1 GTSNPN and CDR2 SVGIG (reference sequence). This CDR3 region has 16 residues. The V end was cut by 2 bases, the J end by 0 bases, with 15 bases between. CDR3 in DNA: TGTGCCTGGAGTATTTCCGGGAGCGGCAGCACAGATACGCAGTATTTT. Its translation: CAWSISGSGSTDTQYF.

CDR3 loop: CASSSHTESTDTQYF. The CDR3 nucleotides read TGCGCCAGCAGCTCTCATACAGAGTCCACAGATACGCAGTATTTT. The chain uses TRBV4-3 and TRBJ2-3; no clear D gene. CDR3 length: 15 residues. Trimming took 5 bases from V and 2 from J, leaving 14 bases between them. The V gene's germline CDR1 is LGHNA and CDR2 YSLEER.

The chain combines TRBV7-9 with TRBJ2-7, with 12 bases identical to TRBD2. This CDR3 is built from 16 residues. V shed 4 bases, J shed 3 bases, and the junction held 7 bases outside the gene matches. CDR1 and CDR2 (germline): SEHNR, FQNEAQ (reference sequence). For the CDR3, the DNA is TGTGCCAGCAGCTCCCTACTAGCGGGAGGCCACTACGAGCAGTACTTC. This codes for CASSSLLAGGHYEQYF.

The rearrangement links TRBV30 to TRBJ2-5, with unresolved D. This CDR3 comprises 12 residues. Germline loops: CDR1 GTSNPN, CDR2 SVGIG (reference sequence). The V end was cut by 0 bases, the J end by 5 bases, with 7 bases between. CDR3 bases: TGTGCCTGGAGTGTACTCACCGAGACCCAGTACTTC. Translation: CAWSVLTETQYF.

The rearrangement joins TRBV7-2 to TRBJ2-7, with 10 nucleotides matching TRBD2. Germline V lookup: CDR1 SGHTA, CDR2 FQGNSA. CDR3 size: 15 residues. V was pared by 2 bases and J by 7 bases, with 8 bases of the junction left unmatched. This CDR3 is CASSLRLAGVGEQYF. DNA for the CDR3: TGTGCCAGCAGCTTACGGCTAGCGGGGGTAGGTGAGCAGTACTTC.

The gene calls are TRBV5-6 and TRBJ2-7; 7 nucleotides match TRBD2. V was clipped by 2 bases and J by 4 bases; unmatched bases: 12. The CDR3 extends over 16 amino acids. Per germline, CDR1 SGHDT and CDR2 YYEEEE. CDR3 sequence: CASSLLGTTSRYEQYF. The CDR3 DNA sequence: TGTGCCAGCAGCTTATTAGGGACTACCTCTCGGTACGAGCAGTACTTC. The full variable domain, with the rest looked up from reference TRBV5-6 and TRBJ2-7, is DAGVTQSPTHLIKTRGQQVTLRCSPKSGHDTVSWYQQALGQGPQFIFQYYEEEERQRGNFPDRFSGHQFPNYSSELNVNALLLGDSALYLCASSLLGTTSRYEQYFGPGTRLTVT.

This chain joins TRBV10-2 and TRBJ2-3; D is uncertain. The CDR3 spans 14 residues. Trimming took off 2 bases at V and 2 bases at J, with 8 bases between the two ends. Germline-derived CDR1 and CDR2 are WSHSY and SAAADI. The chain's CDR3 is CASSESGNTDTQYF. The DNA of the CDR3 is TGCGCCAGCAGTGAGAGTGGAAACACAGATACGCAGTATTTT.

The rearrangement links TRBV19 to TRBJ2-3; D not resolved. V lost 8 bases to trimming and J lost 2 bases, with 11 bases between them. This CDR3 has 13 amino acids. The V gene's germline CDR1 is LNHDA and CDR2 SQIVND (reference sequence). CDR3 region: CASCRAYTDTQYF. CDR3 DNA: TGTGCCAGTTGTAGGGCCTACACAGATACGCAGTATTTT.

This chain connects TRBV6-5 to TRBJ1-4, with 7 positions matching TRBD1. The germline gives CDR1 MNHEY, CDR2 SVGAGI. This CDR3 spans 14 amino acids. V shed 6 bases and J 8 bases; nucleotides not matched to a gene: 9. DNA for the CDR3: TGTGCCAGCAGGAAGGACAGGTCTGGGGAAAAACTGTTTTTT. Protein product: CASRKDRSGEKLFF.

The gene calls are TRBV9 and TRBJ2-3; TRBD1 is a possible D gene (6 bases). The CDR3 extends over 14 amino acids. Trimming removed 4 bases at V and 5 bases at J, with 14 bases between. Germline CDR1 and CDR2: SGDLS and YYNGEE. CDR3 in DNA: TGTGCCAGCAGCACGCGACAGGATCAAGATACGCAGTATTTT. This encodes CASSTRQDQDTQYF.

The chain employs TRBV5-1 and TRBJ1-1, with D unclear. Germline V gene sequence: CDR1 SGHRS, CDR2 YFSETQ. V gave up 1 base and J gave up 0 bases, with 19 bases separating them. The CDR3 sequence is 18 residues long. CDR3 loop: CASSLRADDTGMNTEAFF. Here the CDR3 DNA reads TGCGCCAGCAGCTTGAGGGCAGATGATACCGGGATGAACACTGAAGCTTTCTTT.